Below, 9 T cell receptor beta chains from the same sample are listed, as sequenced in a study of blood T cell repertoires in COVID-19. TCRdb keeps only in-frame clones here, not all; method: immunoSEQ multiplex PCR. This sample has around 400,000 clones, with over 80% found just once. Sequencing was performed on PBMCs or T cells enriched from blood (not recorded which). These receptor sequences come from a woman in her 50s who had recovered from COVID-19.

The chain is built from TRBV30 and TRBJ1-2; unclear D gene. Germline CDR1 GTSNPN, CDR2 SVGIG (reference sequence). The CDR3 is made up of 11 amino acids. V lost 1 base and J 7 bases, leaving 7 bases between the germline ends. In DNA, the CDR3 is TGTGCCTGGAGTGACAGCTTTGGCTACACCTTC. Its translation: CAWSDSFGYTF.

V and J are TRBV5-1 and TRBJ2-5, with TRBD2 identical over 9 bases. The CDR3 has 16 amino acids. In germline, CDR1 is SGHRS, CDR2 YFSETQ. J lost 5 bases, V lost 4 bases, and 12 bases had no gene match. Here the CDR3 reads CASSPLLAGSRETQYF. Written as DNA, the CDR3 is TGCGCCAGCAGCCCCCTTCTAGCGGGATCTAGGGAGACCCAGTACTTC. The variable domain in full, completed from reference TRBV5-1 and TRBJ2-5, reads KAGVTQTPRYLIKTRGQQVTLSCSPISGHRSVSWYQQTPGQGLQFLFEYFSETQRNKGNFPGRFSGRQFSNSRSEMNVSTLELGDSALYLCASSPLLAGSRETQYFGPGTRLLVL.

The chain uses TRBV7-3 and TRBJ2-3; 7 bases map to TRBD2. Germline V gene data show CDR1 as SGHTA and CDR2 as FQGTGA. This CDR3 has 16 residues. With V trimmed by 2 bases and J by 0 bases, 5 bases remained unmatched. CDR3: CASSLAAGSSTDTQYF. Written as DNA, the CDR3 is TGTGCCAGCAGCTTAGCAGCGGGGTCTAGCACAGATACGCAGTATTTT.

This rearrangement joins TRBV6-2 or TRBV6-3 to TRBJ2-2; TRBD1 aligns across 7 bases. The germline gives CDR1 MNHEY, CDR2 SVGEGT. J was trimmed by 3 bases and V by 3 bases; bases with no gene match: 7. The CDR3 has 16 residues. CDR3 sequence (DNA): TGTGCCAGCAGTTATGCTTTGACAGGGCACACCGGGGAGCTGTTTTTT. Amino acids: CASSYALTGHTGELFF.

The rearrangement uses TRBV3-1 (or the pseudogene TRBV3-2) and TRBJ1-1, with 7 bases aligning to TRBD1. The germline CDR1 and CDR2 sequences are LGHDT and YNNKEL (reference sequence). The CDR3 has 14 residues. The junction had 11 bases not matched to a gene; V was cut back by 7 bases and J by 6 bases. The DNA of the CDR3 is TGTGCCAGCATCCCGATAGGGGGCGCGCCTGAAGCTTTCTTT. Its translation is CASIPIGGAPEAFF.

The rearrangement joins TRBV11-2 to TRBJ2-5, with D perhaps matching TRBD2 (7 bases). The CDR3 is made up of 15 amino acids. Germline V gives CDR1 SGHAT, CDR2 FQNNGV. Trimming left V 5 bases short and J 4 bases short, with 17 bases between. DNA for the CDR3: TGTGCCAGCAGCCGCGGTTGGGGGGGGCGAGAGACCCAGTACTTC. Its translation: CASSRGWGGRETQYF. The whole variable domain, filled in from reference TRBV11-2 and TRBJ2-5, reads EAGVAQSPRYKIIEKRQSVAFWCNPISGHATLYWYQQILGQGPKLLIQFQNNGVVDDSQLPKDRFSAERLKGVDSTLKIQPAKLEDSAVYLCASSRGWGGRETQYFGPGTRLLVL.

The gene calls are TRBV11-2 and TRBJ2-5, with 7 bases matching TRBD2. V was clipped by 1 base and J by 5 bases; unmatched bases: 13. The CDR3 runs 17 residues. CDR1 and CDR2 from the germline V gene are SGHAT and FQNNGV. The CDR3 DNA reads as TGTGCCAGCAGCTTAGTGATCGGTGGAGTAGCGGGCGAGACCCAGTACTTC. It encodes CASSLVIGGVAGETQYF. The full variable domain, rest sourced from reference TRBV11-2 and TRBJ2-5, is EAGVAQSPRYKIIEKRQSVAFWCNPISGHATLYWYQQILGQGPKLLIQFQNNGVVDDSQLPKDRFSAERLKGVDSTLKIQPAKLEDSAVYLCASSLVIGGVAGETQYFGPGTRLLVL.

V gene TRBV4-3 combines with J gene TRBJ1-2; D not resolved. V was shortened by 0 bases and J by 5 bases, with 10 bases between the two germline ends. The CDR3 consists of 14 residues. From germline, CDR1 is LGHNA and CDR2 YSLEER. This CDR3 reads CASSQDLSEYGYTF. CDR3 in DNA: TGCGCCAGCAGCCAAGATCTATCCGAATATGGCTACACCTTC.

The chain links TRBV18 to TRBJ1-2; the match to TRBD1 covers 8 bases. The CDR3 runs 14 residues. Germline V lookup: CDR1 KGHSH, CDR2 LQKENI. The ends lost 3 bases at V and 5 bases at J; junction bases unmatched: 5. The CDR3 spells CASSPGQGKYGYTF. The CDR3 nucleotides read TGTGCCAGCTCACCCGGACAGGGTAAATATGGCTACACCTTC.